This T cell receptor (beta chain) was retrieved from a study of blood T cells in healthy people across ages. This clonotype was seen a handful of times. The CDR3 runs 15 residues. Trimming took off 4 bases at V and 4 bases at J, with 16 bases between the two ends. The germline V gene encodes CDR1 SGHDN and CDR2 FVKESK. The use of a sample-barcoded 5' primer and a J-beta primer mix characterized a second PCR of roughly 6 to 11 cycles. One entry per CDR3 protein results from TCRdb running MiXCR on the 5' RACE reads. Of 1.5 million to 2 million distinct CDR3 sequences in the sample, about 32% were seen once.

Sample: blood. The TCR was taken from a woman aged 25 to 45 in good health. The chain uses TRBV14 and TRBJ1-2; TRBD1 is a possible D gene (6 bases). The CDR3 spells CASSPGQSYGYGYTF. The CDR3 region has the DNA TGTGCCAGCAGCCCTGGACAGTCTTATGGCTATGGCTACACCTTC. Combining the CDR3 with reference TRBV14 and TRBJ1-2 gives the whole variable domain EAGVTQFPSHSVIEKGQTVTLRCDPISGHDNLYWYRRVMGKEIKFLLHFVKESKQDESGMPNNRFLAERTGGTYSTLKVQPAELEDSGVYFCASSPGQSYGYGYTFGSGTRLTVV.